This T cell receptor (beta chain) comes out of a study of T cell responses to AZD1222 COVID-19 vaccine. The CDR3 consists of 12 residues. Deletions cut 3 bases from V and 7 bases from J, with 9 bases between. CDR1 and CDR2 from the germline V gene are SEHNR and FQNEAQ (reference sequence). Sequenced by immunoSEQ multiplex PCR; TCRdb stores in-frame clones only, minus some. The data contain some 180,000 clones, 85% to 95% of them seen just once; the ten biggest clones take up 0.95% to 1.3%. The receptor's source is an adult who received the MenACWY meningococcal vaccine as a control. This chain joins TRBV7-9 and TRBJ1-1, with a possible D match to TRBD1 (6 bases). The material was peripheral blood, obtained 28 days after the second dose of the MenACWY control vaccine. The CDR3 loop is CASSFVTGEAFF. The CDR3 DNA follows: TGTGCCAGCAGCTTCGTGACAGGTGAAGCTTTCTTT.